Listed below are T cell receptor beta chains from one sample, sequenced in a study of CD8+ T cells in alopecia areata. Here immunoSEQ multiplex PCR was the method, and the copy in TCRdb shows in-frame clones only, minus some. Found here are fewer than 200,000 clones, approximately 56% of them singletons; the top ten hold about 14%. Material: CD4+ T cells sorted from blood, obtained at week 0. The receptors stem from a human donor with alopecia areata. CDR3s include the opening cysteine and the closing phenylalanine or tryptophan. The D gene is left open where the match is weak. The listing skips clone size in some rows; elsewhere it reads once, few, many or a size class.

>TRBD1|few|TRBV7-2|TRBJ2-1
CASRLRTGRNEQFF
TGTGCCAGCAGACTTAGGACAGGGAGGAATGAGCAGTTCTTC
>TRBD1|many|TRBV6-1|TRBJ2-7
CASSRDRGYEQYF
TGTGCCAGCAGTCGGGACAGGGGCTACGAGCAGTACTTC
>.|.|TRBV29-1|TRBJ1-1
CSVESRQANTEAFF
TGCAGCGTTGAATCCCGACAAGCGAACACTGAAGCTTTCTTT
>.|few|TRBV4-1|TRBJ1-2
CASSQGAGPDYGYTF
TGCGCCAGCAGCCAAGGTGCGGGGCCCGACTATGGCTACACCTTC
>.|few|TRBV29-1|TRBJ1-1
CSVDLRGPNTEAFF
TGCAGCGTTGATCTTCGTGGACCGAACACTGAAGCTTTCTTT
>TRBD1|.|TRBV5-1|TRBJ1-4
CASSLETTGGYEKLFF
TGCGCCAGCAGCTTGGAAACTACAGGGGGTTATGAAAAACTGTTTTTT
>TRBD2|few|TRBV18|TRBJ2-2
CASSPPRGGASGELFF
TGTGCCAGCTCACCACCCCGCGGGGGGGCCAGCGGGGAGCTGTTTTTT
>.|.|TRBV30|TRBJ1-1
CAWSMTGLTEAFF
TGTGCCTGGAGTATGACAGGACTCACTGAAGCTTTCTTT
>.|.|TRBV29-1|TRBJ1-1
CSSRPRMNTEAFF
TGCAGCTCCCGGCCCCGCATGAACACTGAAGCTTTCTTT
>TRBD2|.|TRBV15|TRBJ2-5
CATSRSPKLAGGQETQYF
TGTGCCACCAGCCGTAGCCCCAAACTAGCGGGGGGCCAAGAGACCCAGTACTTC
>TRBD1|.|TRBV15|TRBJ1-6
CATSRKYGTDSNSPLHF
TGTGCCACCAGCAGAAAGTACGGGACAGACTCTAATTCACCCCTCCACTTT
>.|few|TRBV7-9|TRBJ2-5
CASSLNRNQETQYF
TGTGCCAGCAGCTTGAATCGGAACCAAGAGACCCAGTACTTC
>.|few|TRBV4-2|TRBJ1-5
CASEFTGSGVGNQPQHF
TGTGCCAGCGAGTTTACAGGGAGTGGAGTAGGCAATCAGCCCCAGCATTTT
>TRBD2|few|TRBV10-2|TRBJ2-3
CASSESPSGGAKDTQYF
TGCGCCAGCAGTGAGTCCCCTAGCGGGGGGGCGAAAGATACGCAGTATTTT
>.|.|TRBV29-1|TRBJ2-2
CSTRGEVAGELFF
TGCAGCACTAGGGGGGAAGTCGCCGGGGAGCTGTTTTTT
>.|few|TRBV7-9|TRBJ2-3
CASSATLGLVGTDTQYF
TGTGCCAGCAGCGCAACCCTGGGGCTAGTCGGCACAGATACGCAGTATTTT
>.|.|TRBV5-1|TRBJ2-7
CASTYGVPSYEQYF
TGCGCCAGCACCTACGGGGTCCCGTCCTACGAGCAGTACTTC
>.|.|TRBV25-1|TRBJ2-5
CASSAIRTTQETQYF
TGTGCCAGCAGTGCGATCAGGACAACACAAGAGACCCAGTACTTC
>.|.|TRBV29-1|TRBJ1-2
CSVPGSRTLNYGYTF
TGCAGCGTTCCTGGGAGTAGGACGCTTAACTATGGCTACACCTTC
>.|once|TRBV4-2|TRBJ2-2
CASSLTRTGELFF
TGTGCCAGCAGCCTGACACGCACCGGGGAGCTGTTTTTT
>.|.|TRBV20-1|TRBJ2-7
CSARQTYEQYF
TGCAGTGCTAGACAAACCTACGAGCAGTACTTC
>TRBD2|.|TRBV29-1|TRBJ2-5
CGGGLAGSETQYF
TGCGGCGGTGGACTAGCGGGGTCAGAGACCCAGTACTTC
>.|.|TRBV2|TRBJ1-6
CASRGGRSLSLHF
TGTGCCAGCAGGGGAGGACGGAGCCTCTCCCTCCACTTT